This T cell receptor (beta chain) is from a study of radiotherapy plus CTLA-4 blockade in lung cancer. Turning to this clone: Its matching antigen is unknown.

Assay: immunoSEQ multiplex PCR; the TCRdb copy retains only in-frame clones and omits some. The data contain about 51,000 clones, about 85% of them singletons. Germline values: CDR1 LGHNA, CDR2 YSLEER. This CDR3 has 16 amino acids. V lost 1 base to trimming and J lost 5 bases; unmatched junction nucleotides: 9. General study results and limits: Clones of tumor-derived TCRs expanded in blood after radiotherapy plus ipilimumab. It was early blood T cell clone dynamics, with interferon-beta, that reportedly best predicted response.

The gene calls are TRBV4-3 and TRBJ2-3; TRBD2 agrees at 7 bases. The sample in question was peripheral blood, obtained from a patient treated with radiotherapy plus ipilimumab. This receptor was obtained from a human donor with non-small cell lung cancer who had a complete response to radiotherapy plus ipilimumab. The CDR3 sequence: CASSQGTAGVGDTQYF. In DNA, the CDR3 is TGCGCCAGCAGCCAAGGCACTGCGGGAGTGGGAGATACGCAGTATTTT.